Below, one T cell receptor (beta chain) is given with its context. V shed 6 bases, J shed 8 bases, and the junction held 10 bases outside the gene matches. The germline V gene encodes CDR1 SGHKS and CDR2 YYEKEE (reference sequence). The CDR3 covers 14 residues. Seattle's cohort entered during active infection and was followed longitudinally. The data originate from a study of blood T cell repertoires in COVID-19. Across the whole study: T cells, B-cell-depleted T cells, or PBMCs supplied cDNA or gDNA.

How the authors handled the data: Estimates of nucleated cell counts were drawn from the amplification of reference gene primers. Assay: immunoSEQ multiplex PCR; the TCRdb copy retains only in-frame clones and omits some. That table furnishes V, J and clone size, whereas the DNA furnished D and trimming. The sample lists about 150,000 clones, more than 75% occurring once. The chain has TRBV5-5 and TRBJ1-4, with 7 bases fitting TRBD1. The receptor was isolated from a woman aged 55-75 years with COVID-19, enrolled during active disease. Specimen: peripheral blood. The CDR3, as DNA: TGTGCCAGCAACAAGCAGGGGGTGCTCGAAAAACTGTTTTTT. Its translation: CASNKQGVLEKLFF.